This TCR beta chain was found in a study of response to subunit inactivated influenza vaccine. The study's findings and limits: A suggestion made by the authors is that each seasonal influenza vaccination recruits few new T cells.

TCRdb reprocessed the RT-PCR reads with MiXCR, giving one entry per CDR3 protein. The sample has over 150,000 distinct CDR3 sequences, roughly 10% seen once; the top ten hold approximately 39%. With respect to this clonotype: Its antigen is as yet unknown.

Germline CDR1 MNHEY, CDR2 SMNVEV (reference sequence). Between the trimmed V and J ends, which lost 7 bases and 1 base, there was a span of 9 bases. The CDR3 is 13 amino acids. The TCR sequence derives from a man aged 45 to 75 who received an inactivated influenza vaccine. Sequencing used CD8+ T cells sorted from PBMCs, obtained less than 30 months after vaccination. The V gene is TRBV27, the J gene TRBJ2-3; D gene uncertain. The CDR3 nucleotides are TGTGCCAGCAACCTTATAGGCACAGATACGCAGTATTTT. This sequence encodes CASNLIGTDTQYF.